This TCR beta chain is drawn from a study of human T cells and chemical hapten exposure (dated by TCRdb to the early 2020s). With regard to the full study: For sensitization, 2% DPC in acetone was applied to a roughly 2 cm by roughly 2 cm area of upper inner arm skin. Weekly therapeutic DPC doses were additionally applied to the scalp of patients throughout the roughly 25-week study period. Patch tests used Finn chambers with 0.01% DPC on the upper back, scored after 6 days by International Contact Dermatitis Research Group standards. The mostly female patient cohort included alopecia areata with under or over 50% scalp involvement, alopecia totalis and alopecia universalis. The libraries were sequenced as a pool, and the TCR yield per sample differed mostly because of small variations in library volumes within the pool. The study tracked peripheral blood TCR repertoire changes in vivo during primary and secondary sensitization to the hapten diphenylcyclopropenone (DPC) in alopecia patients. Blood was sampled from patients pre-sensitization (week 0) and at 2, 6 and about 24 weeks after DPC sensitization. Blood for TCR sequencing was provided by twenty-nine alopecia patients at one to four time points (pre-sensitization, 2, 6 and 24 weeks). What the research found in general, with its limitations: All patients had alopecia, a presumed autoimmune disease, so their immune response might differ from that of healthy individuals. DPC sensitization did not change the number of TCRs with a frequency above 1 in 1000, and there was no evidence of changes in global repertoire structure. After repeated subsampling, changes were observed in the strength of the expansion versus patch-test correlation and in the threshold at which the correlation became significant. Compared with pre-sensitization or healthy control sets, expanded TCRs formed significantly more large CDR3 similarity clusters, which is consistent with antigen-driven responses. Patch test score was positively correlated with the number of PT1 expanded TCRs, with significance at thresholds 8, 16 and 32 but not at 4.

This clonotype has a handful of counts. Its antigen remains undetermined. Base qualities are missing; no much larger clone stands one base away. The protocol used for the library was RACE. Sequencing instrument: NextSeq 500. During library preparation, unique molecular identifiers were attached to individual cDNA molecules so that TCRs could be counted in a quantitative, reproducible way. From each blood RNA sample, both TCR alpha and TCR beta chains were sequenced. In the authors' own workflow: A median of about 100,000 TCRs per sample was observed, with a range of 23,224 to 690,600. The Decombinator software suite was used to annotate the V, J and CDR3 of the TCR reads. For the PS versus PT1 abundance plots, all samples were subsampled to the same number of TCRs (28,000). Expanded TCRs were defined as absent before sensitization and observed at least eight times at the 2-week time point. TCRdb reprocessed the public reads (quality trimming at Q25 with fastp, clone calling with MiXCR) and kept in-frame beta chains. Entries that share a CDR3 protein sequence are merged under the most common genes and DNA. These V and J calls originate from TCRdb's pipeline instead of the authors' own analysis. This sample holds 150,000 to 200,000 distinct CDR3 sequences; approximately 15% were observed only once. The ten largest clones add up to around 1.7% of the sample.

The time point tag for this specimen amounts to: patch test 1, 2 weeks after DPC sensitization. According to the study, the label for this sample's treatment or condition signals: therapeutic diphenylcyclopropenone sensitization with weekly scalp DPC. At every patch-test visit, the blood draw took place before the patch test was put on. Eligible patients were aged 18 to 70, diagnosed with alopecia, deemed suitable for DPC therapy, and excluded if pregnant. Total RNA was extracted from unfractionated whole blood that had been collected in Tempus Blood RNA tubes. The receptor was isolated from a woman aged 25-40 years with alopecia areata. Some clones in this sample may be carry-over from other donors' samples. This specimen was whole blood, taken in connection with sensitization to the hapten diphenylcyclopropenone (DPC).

The DNA reads TGTGCCAGCACTCCCCGGGACAGGAATTCACCCCTCCACTTT. Its protein is CASTPRDRNSPLHF. The sequence joins TRBV28 to TRBJ1-6, and TRBD1 aligns with 8 junction nucleotides. CDR1 and CDR2 are drawn from the germline V gene: MDHEN, SYDVKM. The CDR3 goes from the cysteine to the phenylalanine over 14 residues. Only the CDR3 region is kept as DNA, spanning 42 bases read in frame from base 1. V lost 7 bases and J lost 7 bases, and the count of bases not matched to a germline gene is 6.